The rows below give T cell receptor beta chains drawn from one sample of a study of blood T cells in healthy people across ages. TCRdb re-derived calls from the 5' RACE reads in MiXCR, one entry per CDR3 protein. Here the sample spans hundreds of thousands of distinct CDR3 sequences, under 30% being singletons. These records were also assigned to another study, of T cells of mothers and their children.

The sample consisted of blood. The origin of the receptors is a boy aged 10-17 years in good health. Both conserved end residues are part of each CDR3. D genes are given only for firm matches. The listing skips clone size in some rows; elsewhere it reads once, few, many or a size class.

size	V	D	J	CDR3
many	TRBV5-4	.	TRBJ1-1	CASMSGGTEAFF
few	TRBV20-1	TRBD2	TRBJ2-1	CSAGPGGRNEQFF
.	TRBV7-6	TRBD2	TRBJ2-6	CASSERLAGKSGANVLTF
few	TRBV9	.	TRBJ1-2	CASSSNLGGHYGYTF
few	TRBV11-1	.	TRBJ2-5	CASSFGGWNERYF
few	TRBV2	.	TRBJ1-1	CASSERVLNTEAFF
few	TRBV30	.	TRBJ1-6	CAIGETYNSPLHF
.	TRBV6-5	.	TRBJ1-1	CASRVGENTEAFF
.	TRBV7-2	TRBD1	TRBJ1-2	CASSSPRTGIFNYGYTF
few	TRBV12-5	.	TRBJ2-1	CASGLVNYEQFF
.	TRBV5-1	.	TRBJ2-5	CASSLALNQETQYF
few	TRBV12-3/TRBV12-4	.	TRBJ2-5	CASSPTRIQETQYF
.	TRBV5-1	.	TRBJ1-2	CASSFENYGYTF
.	TRBV20-1	.	TRBJ1-6	CSAREVNSPLHF
few	TRBV29-1	.	.	CSIPGYNEQFF
many	TRBV6-6	TRBD1	TRBJ1-6	CASSLGQGASPLHF
.	TRBV9	.	TRBJ1-1	CASSVGGASAFF
.	TRBV10-3	.	TRBJ1-2	CAISVGEYGYTF
.	TRBV20-1	.	TRBJ1-2	CSARKDSVSGYTF
.	TRBV7-9	TRBD1	TRBJ2-1	CASSLRQGWGNEQFF
once	TRBV7-3	.	TRBJ2-7	CASSQGPGNEQYF
few	TRBV9	TRBD2	TRBJ2-5	CASSVGASGGSQETQHF
.	TRBV4-1	.	TRBJ1-3	CASSQNGPRNTIYF
.	TRBV28	.	TRBJ2-1	CASRLSLISYNEQFF
.	TRBV5-1	TRBD1	TRBJ2-7	CASSLGGQLEQYF
few	TRBV12-3/TRBV12-4	TRBD1	TRBJ1-1	CASRNTQGANEAFF
.	TRBV20-1	.	TRBJ2-5	CSARDTPTGPEFF